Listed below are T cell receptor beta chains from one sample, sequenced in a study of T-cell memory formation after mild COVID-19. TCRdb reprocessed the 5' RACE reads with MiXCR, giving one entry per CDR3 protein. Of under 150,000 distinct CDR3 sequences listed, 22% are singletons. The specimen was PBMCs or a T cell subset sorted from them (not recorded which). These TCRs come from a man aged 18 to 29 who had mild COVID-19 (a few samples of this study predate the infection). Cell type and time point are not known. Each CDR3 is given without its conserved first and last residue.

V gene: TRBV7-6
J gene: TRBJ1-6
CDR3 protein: ASSLTGGGSPLH

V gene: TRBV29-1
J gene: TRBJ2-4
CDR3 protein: SVEDLGRVGENIQY

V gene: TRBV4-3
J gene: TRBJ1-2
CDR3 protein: ASSQETGTAYGFT

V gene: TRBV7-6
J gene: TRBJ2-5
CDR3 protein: ASSFRGRVETQY

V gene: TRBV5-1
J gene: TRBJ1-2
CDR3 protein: ASSYRTGQPYGYT

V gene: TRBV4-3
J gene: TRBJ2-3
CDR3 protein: ASSQRGGEDTQY

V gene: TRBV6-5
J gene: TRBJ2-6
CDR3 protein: ASSSRGLTGANVLT

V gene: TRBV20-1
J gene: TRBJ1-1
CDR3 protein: SAKDHLEAF

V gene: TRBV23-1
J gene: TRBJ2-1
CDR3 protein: ASSQYWGKDNEQF

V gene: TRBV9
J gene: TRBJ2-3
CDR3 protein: ASSPPNTDTQY

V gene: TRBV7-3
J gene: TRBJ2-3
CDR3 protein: ASSSDGAADTQY

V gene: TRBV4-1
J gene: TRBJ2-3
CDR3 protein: ASSQEDVRTGEGDTQY

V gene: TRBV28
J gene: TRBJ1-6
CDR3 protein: ASSAGTGDPLH

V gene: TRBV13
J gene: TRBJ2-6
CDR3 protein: ASSPSGQGTGANVLT

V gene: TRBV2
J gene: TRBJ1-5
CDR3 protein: ASSDRDRGPHQPQH

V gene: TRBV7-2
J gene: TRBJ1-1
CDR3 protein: ASSFLDRTQPEAF

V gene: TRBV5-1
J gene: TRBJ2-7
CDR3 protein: ASSLTGSPRGEQY

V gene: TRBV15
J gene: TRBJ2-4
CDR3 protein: ATSRDVAKNIQY

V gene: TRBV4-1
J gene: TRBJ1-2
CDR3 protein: ASSPETGYYGYT

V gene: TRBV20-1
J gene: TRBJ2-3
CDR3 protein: SARWVAGGPGGADTQY

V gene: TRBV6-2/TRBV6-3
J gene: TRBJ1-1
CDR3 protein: ASSYSPYTEAF

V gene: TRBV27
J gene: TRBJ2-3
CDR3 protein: ASSLWDFGGTDTQY

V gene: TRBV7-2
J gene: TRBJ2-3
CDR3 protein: ASSSGLAGDTQY

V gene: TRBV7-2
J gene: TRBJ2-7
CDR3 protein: ASSFGAGGSYEQY

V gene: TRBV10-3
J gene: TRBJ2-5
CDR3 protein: AIRKEEETQY

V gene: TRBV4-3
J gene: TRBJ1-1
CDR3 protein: ASSQDRMGGGTEAF